This T cell receptor (beta chain) comes out of a study of T-cell reconstitution after alpha-beta-depleted transplantation in children. Study-wide points: Newly made T cells mostly supplied T-cell counts and diversity one year after transplant. About two months after transplant, alpha-beta T cells reportedly came from several hundred expanded graft clones. The study traced high day-60 TCRbeta diversity in some patients to surviving recipient T cells and thymic progenitors.

Unique molecular identifiers were incorporated when the TCRbeta library was constructed. Using its own MiXCR run on the PCR reads, TCRdb lists one record per CDR3 protein. This sample has 500,000 to 750,000 distinct CDR3 sequences, with 25% to 30% found just once. The CDR3 is 15 amino acids. Per germline, CDR1 GTSNPN and CDR2 SVGIG (reference sequence). V dropped 2 bases and J dropped 8; count of bases not matched to a gene: 6. As concerns this clonotype: The antigen is not known.

The TCR was taken from a boy in the first two years of life with Wiskott-Aldrich syndrome, due to receive a stem cell transplant. Here the sequenced sample was PBMCs, taken before TCRalphabeta/CD19-depleted stem cell transplant. The chain joins TRBV30 to TRBJ2-2, with 12 positions matching TRBD2. The CDR3 region is CAWSSTSGSGGELFF. The CDR3 bases are TGTGCCTGGAGTTCGACTAGCGGGAGCGGAGGGGAGCTGTTTTTT.